This passage covers 16 T cell receptor beta chains from one sample sequenced in a study of CD8+ T cells in alopecia areata. As the sequencing template, cDNA was produced by extracting RNA and reverse transcribing it. Sequenced by immunoSEQ multiplex PCR; TCRdb stores in-frame clones only, minus some. The table has about 220,000 clones, 50% to 70% seen once; the top ten hold around 1.6%. Treatment of the sample: oral pan-JAK inhibitor, 5-10 mg twice daily. Sequences were derived from CD4+ T cells sorted from blood, sampled at week 4, from a patient treated with tofacitinib. These receptors were collected from a human donor with alopecia areata.

V is TRBV15 and J is TRBJ2-1, with TRBD1 matching over 11 bases. The length of the CDR3 is 16 residues. Germline assignment: CDR1 LNHNV and CDR2 YYDKDF (reference sequence). The trim removed 2 bases at V and 9 bases at J, leaving 9 bases unmatched. The CDR3 nucleotides are TGTGCCACCAGCAGACGACCCGGGACAGGGGGTGGTGAGCAGTTCTTC. Translation: CATSRRPGTGGGEQFF.

The chain has TRBV30 and TRBJ1-2; TRBD1 is a possible D gene (5 bases). The CDR3 is 14 residues long. The V and J ends lost 4 bases and 1 base respectively, with 13 bases between them. From germline, CDR1 is GTSNPN and CDR2 SVGIG (reference sequence). DNA for the CDR3: TGTGCCTGGATGACAGCCTCTTATAACTATGGCTACACCTTC. It yields the protein CAWMTASYNYGYTF.

The chain combines TRBV7-2 with TRBJ2-5; 10 bases line up with TRBD1. Germline V gene data show CDR1 as SGHTA and CDR2 as FQGNSA. The CDR3 sequence is 15 residues long. J lost 5 bases, V lost 3 bases, and 6 bases had no gene match. The CDR3 nucleotides read TGTGCCAGCAGCTTCCCCGGACAGGGGGGCGAGACCCAGTACTTC. As protein: CASSFPGQGGETQYF.

This clone was observed a handful of times. The rearrangement uses TRBV14 and TRBJ2-1, with D perhaps assigned TRBD1 or TRBD2 (6 bases each). Germline V lookup: CDR1 SGHDN, CDR2 FVKESK. The CDR3 totals 16 residues. V dropped 1 base and J dropped 1 base, with 11 bases sitting between them. CDR3 region: CASSQVGGLSYNEQFF. CDR3 DNA: TGTGCCAGCAGCCAAGTAGGGGGGCTTTCCTACAATGAGCAGTTCTTC.

The chain couples TRBV5-5 to TRBJ2-7, with a possible D match to TRBD2 (5 bases). Trimming removed 1 base from V and 3 bases from J, with 14 bases in between. The CDR3 runs 15 residues. Germline CDR1 SGHKS, CDR2 YYEKEE (reference sequence). DNA for the CDR3: TGTGCCAGCAGCTTGCGCCAACGGGGATTCTACGAGCAGTACTTC. This sequence encodes CASSLRQRGFYEQYF. Variable domain in full (rest from reference TRBV5-5 and TRBJ2-7): DAGVTQSPTHLIKTRGQQVTLRCSPISGHKSVSWYQQVLGQGPQFIFQYYEKEERGRGNFPDRFSARQFPNYSSELNVNALLLGDSALYLCASSLRQRGFYEQYFGPGTRLTVT.

The V call is TRBV30, the J call TRBJ2-3; possible D gene TRBD2, 5 bases. CDR1 is GTSNPN, CDR2 SVGIG, per germline (reference sequence). This CDR3 has 13 residues. The V end was cut by 4 bases, the J end by 6 bases, with 14 bases between. DNA for the CDR3: TGTGCCTGGAACTCAAGGCGAGGGGATACGCAGTATTTT. Translation: CAWNSRRGDTQYF. Looking up the rest from reference TRBV30 and TRBJ2-3 gives the full variable domain: SQTIHQWPATLVQPVGSPLSLECTVEGTSNPNLYWYRQAAGRGLQLLFYSVGIGQISSEVPQNLSASRPQDRQFILSSKKLLLSDSGFYLCAWNSRRGDTQYFGPGTRLTVL.

The chain carries TRBV30 and TRBJ2-5; possibly TRBD1 for D (6 bases). CDR3 size: 12 residues. Germline assignment: CDR1 GTSNPN and CDR2 SVGIG (reference sequence). The CDR3 DNA follows: TGTGCATCAAAACGACAGGCCGAGACCCAGTACTTC. This sequence encodes CASKRQAETQYF.

The chain combines TRBV30 with TRBJ1-3; possibly TRBD1 for D (6 bases). Germline-derived CDR1 and CDR2 are GTSNPN and SVGIG (reference sequence). The V and J ends lost 4 bases and 4 bases respectively, with 11 bases between them. The length of the CDR3 is 13 residues. The CDR3 DNA sequence: TGTGCCTGGACCAGGGGATCGGGAAACACCATATATTTT. Translation gives CAWTRGSGNTIYF. Complete variable domain (other parts from reference TRBV30 and TRBJ1-3): SQTIHQWPATLVQPVGSPLSLECTVEGTSNPNLYWYRQAAGRGLQLLFYSVGIGQISSEVPQNLSASRPQDRQFILSSKKLLLSDSGFYLCAWTRGSGNTIYFGEGSWLTVV.

The V call is TRBV6-1, the J call TRBJ2-7, with D possibly being TRBD1 (6 bases). Germline V gives CDR1 MNHNS, CDR2 SASEGT. V was clipped by 4 bases and J by 0 bases, with 10 bases between them. The CDR3 has 14 amino acids. CDR3 sequence (DNA): TGTGCCAGCAGTGGCCGGGACATCTCCTACGAGCAGTACTTC. Protein product: CASSGRDISYEQYF.

V gene TRBV7-2 combines with J gene TRBJ2-3; D is uncertain. The CDR3 extends over 14 amino acids. Trimming cost V 1 base and J 8 bases, with 13 bases left between them. Germline V gene lookup returns CDR1 SGHTA and CDR2 FQGNSA. The CDR3 loop is CASSLGPTTGTQYF. The CDR3 DNA reads as TGTGCCAGCAGCTTAGGGCCAACCACTGGTACGCAGTATTTT.

The chain combines TRBV28 with TRBJ1-5; D might be TRBD1 (6 bases). CDR3 length: 16 residues. V was clipped by 5 bases and J by 2 bases, with 16 bases between them. In germline, CDR1 is MDHEN, CDR2 SYDVKM. In DNA form, the CDR3 reads TGTGCCAGCAGTCAGGGGATGAGTTGGGGCAATCAGCCCCAGCATTTT. This codes for CASSQGMSWGNQPQHF. Looking up the rest from reference TRBV28 and TRBJ1-5 gives the full variable domain: DVKVTQSSRYLVKRTGEKVFLECVQDMDHENMFWYRQDPGLGLRLIYFSYDVKMKEKGDIPEGYSVSREKKERFSLILESASTNQTSMYLCASSQGMSWGNQPQHFGDGTRLSIL.

This chain connects TRBV30 to TRBJ2-2; no clear D gene. This CDR3 has 13 residues. With 0 bases removed from V and 3 bases from J, the gap between germline ends came to 5 bases. Germline CDR1 is GTSNPN and CDR2 is SVGIG (reference sequence). The CDR3 bases are TGTGCCTGGAGTGTAACGGACACCGGGGAGCTGTTTTTT. It specifies CAWSVTDTGELFF.

The sample holds one count of this clone. V gene TRBV29-1 combines with J gene TRBJ1-1, with D possibly TRBD1 on 5 matching bases. The CDR3 is 13 residues long. The germline V gene encodes CDR1 SQVTM and CDR2 ANQGSEA. Trimming removed 3 bases from V and 4 bases from J, with 12 bases in between. The CDR3 nucleotides are TGCAGCGTTGACGGGCTTGGGGCCACTGAAGCTTTCTTT. Its translation: CSVDGLGATEAFF.

This clone was recorded many times. The chain carries TRBV29-1 and TRBJ2-5; D gene unclear. V lost 4 bases and J 2 bases, leaving 5 bases between the germline ends. Looked up from germline, CDR1 is SQVTM and CDR2 is ANQGSEA. This CDR3 region has 11 residues. The CDR3: CSVAVQETQYF. The CDR3 nucleotides are TGCAGCGTTGCGGTTCAAGAGACCCAGTACTTC.

This chain links TRBV5-1 with TRBJ2-7; 8 nucleotides line up with TRBD1. Per the germline V gene, CDR1 is SGHRS and CDR2 is YFSETQ. This CDR3 has 13 amino acids. With V trimmed by 5 bases and J by 5 bases, 6 bases remained unmatched. As DNA, the CDR3 is TGCGCCAGCAGTAGGACAGGGCTCGACGAGCAGTACTTC. This encodes CASSRTGLDEQYF.

This chain uses TRBV15 with TRBJ1-5; D is uncertain. The CDR3 runs to 14 residues. Germline loops: CDR1 LNHNV, CDR2 YYDKDF (reference sequence). V dropped 5 bases and J dropped 0 bases, with 8 bases sitting between them. The CDR3 sequence: CATSSGYSNQPQHF. In nucleotides, the CDR3 is TGTGCCACCAGCTCGGGGTATAGCAATCAGCCCCAGCATTTT.